The present entry profiles one T cell receptor (beta chain) with its context. The target antigen is unknown. The sample originates from a study of response to subunit inactivated influenza vaccine. General study findings and limits: After each seasonal influenza vaccination, few new T cells are recruited, the authors suggested.

MiXCR, applied by TCRdb to the RT-PCR reads, yields one record per CDR3 protein. The sample has 590,000 or so distinct CDR3 sequences, 11% to 15% seen once. With 3 bases removed from V and 0 bases from J, the gap between germline ends came to 15 bases. This CDR3 region has 16 residues. The rearrangement links TRBV12-3 or TRBV12-4 to TRBJ2-7, with a tentative D call TRBD2 (6 bases). This sample comprised PBMCs from blood, obtained around 14 days before vaccination. The sequence came from a man aged 50-60 years who received an inactivated influenza vaccine. The CDR3 DNA reads TGTGCCAGCAGTTTTTACCCGGGACTGACCTCCTACGAGCAGTACTTC. Translation gives CASSFYPGLTSYEQYF.